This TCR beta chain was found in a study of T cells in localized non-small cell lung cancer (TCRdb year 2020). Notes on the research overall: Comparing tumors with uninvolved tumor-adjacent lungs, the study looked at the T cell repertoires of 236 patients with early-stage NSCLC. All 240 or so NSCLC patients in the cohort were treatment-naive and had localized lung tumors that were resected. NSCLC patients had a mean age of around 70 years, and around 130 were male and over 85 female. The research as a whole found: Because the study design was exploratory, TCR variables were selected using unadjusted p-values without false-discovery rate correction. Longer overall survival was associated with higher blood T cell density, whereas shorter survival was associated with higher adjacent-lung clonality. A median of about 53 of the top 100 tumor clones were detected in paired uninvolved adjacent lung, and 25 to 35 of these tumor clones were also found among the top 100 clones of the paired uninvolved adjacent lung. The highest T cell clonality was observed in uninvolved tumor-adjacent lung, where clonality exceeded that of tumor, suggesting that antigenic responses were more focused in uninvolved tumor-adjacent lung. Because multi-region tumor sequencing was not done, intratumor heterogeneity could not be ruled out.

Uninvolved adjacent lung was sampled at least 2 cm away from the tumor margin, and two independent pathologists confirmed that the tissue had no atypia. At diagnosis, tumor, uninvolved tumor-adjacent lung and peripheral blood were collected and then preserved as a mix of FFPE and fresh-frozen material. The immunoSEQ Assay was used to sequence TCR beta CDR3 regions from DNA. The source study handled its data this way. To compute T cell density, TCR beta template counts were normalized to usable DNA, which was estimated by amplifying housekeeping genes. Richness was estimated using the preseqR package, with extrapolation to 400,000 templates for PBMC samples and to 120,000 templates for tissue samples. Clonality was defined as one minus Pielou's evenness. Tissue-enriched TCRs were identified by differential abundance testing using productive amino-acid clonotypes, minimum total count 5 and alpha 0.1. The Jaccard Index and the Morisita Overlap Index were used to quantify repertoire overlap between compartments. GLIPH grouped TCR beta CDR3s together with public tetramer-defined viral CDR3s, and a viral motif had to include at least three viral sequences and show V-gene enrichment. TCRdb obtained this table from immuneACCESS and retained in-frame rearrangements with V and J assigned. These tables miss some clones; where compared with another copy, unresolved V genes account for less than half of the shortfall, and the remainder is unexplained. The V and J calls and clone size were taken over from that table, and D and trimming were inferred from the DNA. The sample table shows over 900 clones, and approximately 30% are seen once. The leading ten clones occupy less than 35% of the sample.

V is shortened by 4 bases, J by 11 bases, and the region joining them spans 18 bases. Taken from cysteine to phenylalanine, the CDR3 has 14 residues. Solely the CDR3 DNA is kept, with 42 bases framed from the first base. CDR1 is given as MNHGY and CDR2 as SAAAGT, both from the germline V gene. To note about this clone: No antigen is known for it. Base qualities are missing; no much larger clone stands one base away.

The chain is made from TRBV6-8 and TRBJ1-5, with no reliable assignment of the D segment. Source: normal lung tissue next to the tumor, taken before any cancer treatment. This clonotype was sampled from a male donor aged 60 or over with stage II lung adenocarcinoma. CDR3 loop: CASSSVKSAQAQHF. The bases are TGTGCCAGCAGTTCTGTCAAGAGCGCCCAGGCCCAGCATTTT.